These T cell receptor beta chains were read from a single sample in a study of a mutant IDH1 vaccine in newly diagnosed glioma. Repertoires were generated with immunoSEQ multiplex PCR, while TCRdb's copy carries only in-frame clones and drops some. The data hold about 32,000 clones, with over 70% observed a single time. Sequenced here: PBMCs, sampled from a glioma patient treated with radiotherapy, temozolomide or both. The source is a man younger than 45 with glioma. CDR3s include the opening cysteine and the closing phenylalanine or tryptophan. A D gene is named only where the DNA matches it firmly. Clone size is not always given. Where it is, it says once, few, many or a class for expanded clones.

TRBJ1-2 . . TRBV5-1 TGCGCCAGCAGCTTGTCTGGGACACTCGGCTACACCTTC CASSLSGTLGYTF
TRBJ1-2 . TRBD1 TRBV15 TGTGCCACCAGCTACGGGGGACAGGGCGGCTATGGCTACACCTTC CATSYGGQGGYGYTF
TRBJ1-3 few . TRBV2 TGTGCCAGCAGTGCACCGGGGGGAGGAAACACCATATATTTT CASSAPGGGNTIYF
TRBJ2-7 . . TRBV6-5 TGTGCCAGCAGTTTGAGTAACGACTACGAGCAGTACTTC CASSLSNDYEQYF
TRBJ1-5 . . TRBV6-5 TGTGCCAGCAGCCCCGGGACCCACAATCAGCCCCAGCATTTT CASSPGTHNQPQHF
TRBJ1-1 . . TRBV12-5 TGTGCTAGTGGTTCGGACAGCAACACTGAAGCTTTCTTT CASGSDSNTEAFF
TRBJ2-7 few TRBD2 TRBV7-2 TGTGCCAGCAGCCCGGGGGGCTACGAGCAGTACTTC CASSPGGYEQYF
TRBJ2-7 . . TRBV20-1 TGCAGTGGGAGGGGCGGCTACGAGCAGTACTTC CSGRGGYEQYF
TRBJ1-1 . . TRBV7-8 TGTGCCAGCAGCCCCCGGGGAACTGAAGCTTTCTTT CASSPRGTEAFF
TRBJ1-2 few . TRBV4-1 TGCGCCAGCAGCCAAACAAGGACACTTGATGGCTACACCTTC CASSQTRTLDGYTF
TRBJ1-5 . . TRBV7-9 TGTGCCAGCAGCTTAGGGGGCTCGGATCAGCCCCAGCATTTT CASSLGGSDQPQHF
TRBJ2-1 . TRBD2 TRBV6-5 TGTGCCAGCAGTTATCGGCGGGGGTATGAGCAGTTCTTC CASSYRRGYEQFF
TRBJ1-1 once . TRBV19 TGTGCCAGTAAATACAGGTCGAACACTGAAGCTTTCTTT CASKYRSNTEAFF
TRBJ1-5 . . TRBV19 TGTGCCAGTAGGAAGGACAGAAATCAGCCCCAGCATTTT CASRKDRNQPQHF
TRBJ2-7 few . TRBV2 TGTGCCAGCAGTGCCGACAGGAGCCAACGGTACTTC CASSADRSQRYF
TRBJ1-1 medium-sized . TRBV28 TGTGCCAGCAGTCTAGGGGACTTGAACACTGAAGCTTTCTTT CASSLGDLNTEAFF
TRBJ2-1 . . TRBV4-3 TGCGCCAGCAGCCAAGAAACCGGGAACAATGCTTTTGGGGAGCAGTTCTTC CASSQETGNNAFGEQFF
TRBJ1-5 . TRBD1 TRBV5-8 TGTGCCAGCAGCACGGGACAGGATGACCAGCCCCAGCATTTT CASSTGQDDQPQHF
TRBJ1-1 few . TRBV5-1 TGCGCCAGCAGCCCGAGGTCGGGGGACTTGAACACTGAAGCTTTCTTT CASSPRSGDLNTEAFF
TRBJ2-1 . . TRBV7-9 TGTGCCAGCAGCTCAACGAGCGGCTCCAATGAGCAGTTCTTC CASSSTSGSNEQFF
TRBJ2-5 medium-sized TRBD2 TRBV6-1 TGTGCCAGCAGTGAAGCCACGGGAGGGCAAGAGACCCAGTACTTC CASSEATGGQETQYF
TRBJ2-7 . . TRBV6-6 TGTGCCAGCAGTTACTCGATAACAGGGACCTACGAGCAGTACTTC CASSYSITGTYEQYF
TRBJ2-1 . . TRBV4-3 TGCGCCAGCAGCCAAGGGCTAGAGTTAGGCGAGCAGTTCTTC CASSQGLELGEQFF
TRBJ2-1 . . TRBV10-1 TGCGCCAGCAGTGTCACGGGCTCCTACAATGAGCAGTTCTTC CASSVTGSYNEQFF
TRBJ1-1 . . TRBV14 TGTGCCAGCAGCGCTGGAGTCTCGGGGGCTTTCTTT CASSAGVSGAFF
TRBJ2-7 . . TRBV5-6 TGTGCCAGCAGCTTGGCGGCAGGGGACCCCTCAGGGGAGCAGTACTTC CASSLAAGDPSGEQYF
TRBJ2-7 . . TRBV15 TGTGCCACCAGCAGAGGCCCCATTAGGGGCGTTGCCTCCTACGAGCAGTACTTC CATSRGPIRGVASYEQYF
TRBJ1-6 . . TRBV2 TGTGCCAGCAGTGACCAAGGGAGTGGTTCACCCCTCCACTTT CASSDQGSGSPLHF
TRBJ2-1 . . TRBV5-4 TGTGCCAGCACCCTGGGCAGGGACCTCTACAATGAGCAGTTCTTC CASTLGRDLYNEQFF
TRBJ2-5 few . TRBV6-5 TGTGCCAGCAGGCACCAAGAGACCCAGTACTTC CASRHQETQYF
TRBJ2-1 once . TRBV19 TGTGCCAGTAGTCCGACGACTGCAGCATACAATGAGCAGTTCTTC CASSPTTAAYNEQFF
TRBJ2-2 . . TRBV10-2 TGCGCCAGCGGGGCCCTTGGGGGGCAACACACCGGGGAGCTGTTTTTT CASGALGGQHTGELFF
TRBJ2-7 few TRBD1 TRBV19 TGTGCCAGTAGTATTATCCGAGACAGGGGGCGTAAGCAGTACTTC CASSIIRDRGRKQYF
TRBJ2-7 . TRBD1 TRBV13 TGTGCCAGCAGCTTAGCCGGGACAGGGGGCATCTACGAGCAGTACTTC CASSLAGTGGIYEQYF
TRBJ1-1 . TRBD1 TRBV27 TGTGCCAGCATTCAGACAGGGGGAAGAACTGAAGCTTTCTTT CASIQTGGRTEAFF
TRBJ2-2 . TRBD2 TRBV14 TGTGCCAGCAGCCAAGCGGGAGGGGCGATCGGGGAGCTGTTTTTT CASSQAGGAIGELFF
TRBJ1-4 . . TRBV27 TGTGCCAGCAGCCCGAGAGCGTTCGTTTCTGAGGAAAAACTGTTTTTT CASSPRAFVSEEKLFF
TRBJ1-4 . . TRBV27 TGTGCCACCAGTCGGGGGGCTCGTGAAAAACTGTTTTTT CATSRGAREKLFF
TRBJ2-1 . . TRBV2 TGTGCCAGCATGGGGCGGCAGTCTTCCTACAATGAGCAGTTCTTC CASMGRQSSYNEQFF
TRBJ1-1 few . TRBV5-4 TGTGCCAGCAGCGACGAACTGATGAACACTGAAGCTTTCTTT CASSDELMNTEAFF
TRBJ2-2 few TRBD2 TRBV5-1 TGCGCCAGCAGCTTGGTAGCGGGAGTGAACACCGGGGAGCTGTTTTTT CASSLVAGVNTGELFF
TRBJ1-6 . TRBD1 TRBV28 TGTGCCAGCAGTTTATGGTGGACAGGGAACAATTCACCCCTCCACTTT CASSLWWTGNNSPLHF
TRBJ1-1 . . TRBV6-1 TGTGCCAGCGTTTCGAACAGGCGTGCTGAAGCTTTCTTT CASVSNRRAEAFF
TRBJ2-2 . TRBD1 TRBV9 TGTGCCAGCAGCGTATTGCGGACAGGGGGCATCGGGGAGCTGTTTTTT CASSVLRTGGIGELFF
TRBJ2-5 . . TRBV7-8 TGTGCCAGCAGCCTCCCTTCCGCAAAGACAGGCGGGACCCAGTACTTC CASSLPSAKTGGTQYF
TRBJ2-7 . . TRBV27 TGTGCCAGCCGCCCCACGGTCTCCTACGAGCAGTACTTC CASRPTVSYEQYF
TRBJ1-2 . . TRBV12-2 TGTGCAAGTCGCCCGACAGGGCACGGCTACACCTTC CASRPTGHGYTF
TRBJ2-7 . . TRBV6-1 TGTGCCAGCAGTCCCCTAGGAACCTACGAGCAGTACTTC CASSPLGTYEQYF
TRBJ1-5 . . TRBV6-6 TGTGCCAGCAGTTCTGGGGGGGCTGAACAGCCCCAGCATTTT CASSSGGAEQPQHF
TRBJ2-1 once . TRBV10-3 TGTGCCATCAGTGAGTCCCGGGGGGCGGCGAGCTCCTACAATGAGCAGTTCTTC CAISESRGAASSYNEQFF
TRBJ1-1 . . TRBV6-5 TGTGCCAGCAGTCGGGGGAACACTGAAGCTTTCTTT CASSRGNTEAFF
TRBJ1-2 . . TRBV4-1 TGCGCCAGCAGCCAAGATCACAGCCCATCCAAAGGCTACACCTTC CASSQDHSPSKGYTF
TRBJ2-6 . . TRBV19 TGTGCCAGTAACGCAGGGCTGTCGGGGGCCAACGTCCTGACTTTC CASNAGLSGANVLTF
TRBJ1-5 few . TRBV6-5 TGTGCCAGCAGGGTAGCAAGCAATCAGCCCCAGCATTTT CASRVASNQPQHF
TRBJ2-1 . TRBD2 TRBV5-1 TGCGCCAGCAGCTCAAGACTAGCGCTCGATGAGCAGTTCTTC CASSSRLALDEQFF
TRBJ2-7 . . TRBV27 TGTGCCAGCAGTTTGGGTCTCGGCAGGGCCTCCTACGAGCAGTACTTC CASSLGLGRASYEQYF
TRBJ1-6 once TRBD1 TRBV5-1 TGCGCCAGCAGCCCCGGACAGGGTAATTCACCCCTCCACTTT CASSPGQGNSPLHF
TRBJ1-2 few . TRBV11-2 TGTGCCAGCAGCCTCTCCACTGTGCGACGGACAGTTTACTATGGCTACACCTTC CASSLSTVRRTVYYGYTF
TRBJ2-3 . . TRBV28 TGTGCCAGCAGTTTCTCCCAGACAGAATTGGCAGATACGCAGTATTTT CASSFSQTELADTQYF